These T cell receptor beta chains were read from a single sample in a study of blood T cell repertoires in COVID-19. Sequenced by immunoSEQ multiplex PCR; TCRdb stores in-frame clones only, minus some. The sample shows roughly 100,000 clones, approximately 76% of them seen only once. Sequenced sample: peripheral blood. These receptors came from a woman between 65 and 79 years old with acute or convalescent COVID-19. Each CDR3 is given with its conserved first and last residue. Each record gives: CDR3 protein, CDR3 DNA, D gene, J gene, clone size, V gene. The D gene is left open where the match is weak. Some rows have no size entry. The others give once, few or many, or a class for an expanded clone.

CDR3: CASSLVGTGGAETQYF
DNA: TGTGCCAGCAGCTTAGTCGGGACAGGGGGTGCAGAGACCCAGTACTTC
D: TRBD1
J: TRBJ2-5
size: -
V: TRBV7-2

CDR3: CASQGALQETQYF
DNA: TGCGCCTCTCAGGGGGCCCTTCAAGAGACCCAGTACTTC
D: TRBD1
J: TRBJ2-5
size: -
V: TRBV5-1

CDR3: CASSPLLATGEQFF
DNA: TGTGCCAGCAGCCCGTTACTAGCGACGGGTGAGCAGTTCTTC
D: TRBD2
J: TRBJ2-1
size: -
V: TRBV27

CDR3: CASRTRDRVNSPLHF
DNA: TGTGCCAGCAGGACCCGGGACAGGGTTAATTCACCCCTCCACTTT
D: TRBD1
J: TRBJ1-6
size: -
V: TRBV13

CDR3: CATSRTLVTGLIGNTIYF
DNA: TGTGCCACCAGCAGAACCCTGGTCACAGGGCTTATCGGAAACACCATATATTTT
D: -
J: TRBJ1-3
size: -
V: TRBV15

CDR3: CASSTTPVDSPLHF
DNA: TGTGCCAGCAGCACGACACCCGTAGATTCACCCCTCCACTTT
D: -
J: TRBJ1-6
size: few
V: TRBV5-4

CDR3: CASSLRPGQGAPNTEAFF
DNA: TGTGCCAGCAGCTTACGACCGGGACAGGGGGCCCCGAACACTGAAGCTTTCTTT
D: TRBD1
J: TRBJ1-1
size: -
V: TRBV14

CDR3: CAISDTAAVALHF
DNA: TGTGCCATCAGTGACACCGCGGCCGTCGCCCTCCACTTT
D: -
J: TRBJ1-6
size: -
V: TRBV10-3

CDR3: CATSDFSTSGTTTQYF
DNA: TGTGCCACCAGTGATTTTTCGACTAGCGGGACTACTACGCAGTATTTT
D: TRBD2
J: TRBJ2-3
size: few
V: TRBV24-1

CDR3: CASSYNNGLTEAFF
DNA: TGTGCCAGCAGTTACAACAATGGCCTCACTGAAGCTTTCTTT
D: -
J: TRBJ1-1
size: once
V: TRBV6-5

CDR3: CASSQEKGVQGAGVGQPQHF
DNA: TGTGCCAGCAGCCAAGAAAAAGGGGTCCAGGGGGCAGGTGTCGGTCAGCCCCAGCATTTT
D: TRBD1
J: TRBJ1-5
size: few
V: TRBV3-1/TRBV3-2

CDR3: CASSPDRDYGYTF
DNA: TGTGCCAGCTCACCAGACAGGGACTATGGCTACACCTTC
D: TRBD1
J: TRBJ1-2
size: -
V: TRBV18

CDR3: CASSLDAGRLTEAFF
DNA: TGTGCCAGCAGCTTAGATGCGGGGCGGCTCACTGAAGCTTTCTTT
D: -
J: TRBJ1-1
size: -
V: TRBV7-9

CDR3: CASSLEAAYGYTF
DNA: TGTGCCAGCAGTTTAGAGGCGGCCTATGGCTACACCTTC
D: -
J: TRBJ1-2
size: -
V: TRBV6-5

CDR3: CASSQGQAGGYTF
DNA: TGTGCCAGCAGCCAAGGGCAGGCGGGGGGCTACACCTTC
D: -
J: TRBJ1-2
size: -
V: TRBV3-1/TRBV3-2

CDR3: CASSEGLAPNTGELFF
DNA: TGTGCCAGCAGCGAAGGACTAGCCCCAAACACCGGGGAGCTGTTTTTT
D: TRBD2
J: TRBJ2-2
size: few
V: TRBV5-4

CDR3: CASSEWGSGTTTYEQYF
DNA: TGCGCCAGCAGTGAGTGGGGCTCCGGGACTACCACTTACGAGCAGTACTTC
D: TRBD2
J: TRBJ2-7
size: -
V: TRBV10-2

CDR3: CASSRAGSAYYGYTF
DNA: TGCGCCAGCAGCCGGGCCGGGAGTGCCTACTATGGCTACACCTTC
D: -
J: TRBJ1-2
size: -
V: TRBV4-1

CDR3: CASSPQGPYEQYF
DNA: TGTGCCAGCAGTCCACAGGGTCCTTACGAGCAGTACTTC
D: -
J: TRBJ2-7
size: -
V: TRBV27

CDR3: CAWSVPDSRNSPLHF
DNA: TGTGCCTGGAGTGTACCGGACAGCCGTAATTCACCCCTCCACTTT
D: -
J: TRBJ1-6
size: -
V: TRBV30

CDR3: CSVSFGTEAFF
DNA: TGCAGCGTCAGTTTTGGCACTGAAGCTTTCTTT
D: -
J: TRBJ1-1
size: -
V: TRBV29-1

CDR3: CASSWGQKNTDTQYF
DNA: TGTGCCAGCAGCTGGGGACAGAAAAACACAGATACGCAGTATTTT
D: TRBD1
J: TRBJ2-3
size: -
V: TRBV13

CDR3: CASSVEGQDTEAFF
DNA: TGTGCCAGCAGCGTAGAAGGTCAGGACACTGAAGCTTTCTTT
D: -
J: TRBJ1-1
size: -
V: TRBV9

CDR3: CAWDRPRETQYF
DNA: TGTGCCTGGGACAGACCACGAGAGACCCAGTACTTC
D: -
J: TRBJ2-5
size: -
V: TRBV30

CDR3: CASSLWGTRGNEQFF
DNA: TGTGCCAGTAGTCTATGGGGGACTAGAGGGAATGAGCAGTTCTTC
D: TRBD2
J: TRBJ2-1
size: -
V: TRBV19

CDR3: CASSSGQGLYGYTF
DNA: TGTGCCAGCAGCTCAGGGCAGGGTCTCTATGGCTACACCTTC
D: -
J: TRBJ1-2
size: -
V: TRBV7-2

CDR3: CASKDRDPGELFF
DNA: TGTGCCTCCAAGGACAGGGACCCCGGGGAGCTGTTTTTT
D: TRBD1
J: TRBJ2-2
size: -
V: TRBV10-3

CDR3: CSVSWGVGLSYEQYF
DNA: TGCAGCGTCAGCTGGGGTGTGGGGCTCTCCTACGAGCAGTACTTC
D: -
J: TRBJ2-7
size: -
V: TRBV29-1

CDR3: CASSHGVETQYF
DNA: TGTGCCAGCAGCCACGGTGTAGAGACCCAGTACTTC
D: -
J: TRBJ2-5
size: few
V: TRBV12-3/TRBV12-4

CDR3: CASSLNPTSGFIGVF
DNA: TGTGCCAGCAGTTTAAACCCCACTAGCGGATTTATCGGGGTCTTC
D: TRBD2
J: TRBJ2-1
size: -
V: TRBV27

CDR3: CASSKPRSPSVYEQYF
DNA: TGTGCCAGCAGCAAGCCTCGAAGTCCTTCAGTCTACGAGCAGTACTTC
D: -
J: TRBJ2-7
size: once
V: TRBV21-1

CDR3: CASSYGQSSYEQYF
DNA: TGTGCCAGCAGTTATGGGCAGAGCTCCTACGAGCAGTACTTC
D: -
J: TRBJ2-7
size: few
V: TRBV6-5

CDR3: CASSERDRGYYNSPLHF
DNA: TGTGCCAGCAGCGAACGGGACAGGGGATACTATAATTCACCCCTCCACTTT
D: TRBD1
J: TRBJ1-6
size: -
V: TRBV9

CDR3: CASSFDRDGNTIYF
DNA: TGTGCCAGCAGCTTCGACAGGGATGGAAACACCATATATTTT
D: TRBD1
J: TRBJ1-3
size: -
V: TRBV5-5

CDR3: CSVGQGEWTDTQYF
DNA: TGCAGCGTTGGACAGGGGGAGTGGACAGATACGCAGTATTTT
D: TRBD1
J: TRBJ2-3
size: -
V: TRBV29-1

CDR3: CSVVAGGAEYGYTF
DNA: TGCAGCGTTGTTGCAGGTGGGGCGGAATATGGCTACACCTTC
D: -
J: TRBJ1-2
size: -
V: TRBV29-1

CDR3: CASSFSRGEAFF
DNA: TGTGCCAGCAGCTTCAGCAGGGGTGAAGCTTTCTTT
D: -
J: TRBJ1-1
size: -
V: TRBV7-9

CDR3: CASSTRDSYGYGF
DNA: TGTGCCAGCAGCACCCGGGACAGCTATGGCTACGGCTTC
D: TRBD1
J: TRBJ1-2
size: -
V: TRBV28

CDR3: CASSVGQEPMNTEAFF
DNA: TGTGCCAGTAGTGTGGGACAGGAGCCTATGAACACTGAAGCTTTCTTT
D: TRBD1
J: TRBJ1-1
size: once
V: TRBV19

CDR3: CASALRQDTEAFF
DNA: TGTGCTAGTGCCCTCCGACAGGACACTGAAGCTTTCTTT
D: -
J: TRBJ1-1
size: few
V: TRBV12-5

CDR3: CASSYSRGVNEKLFF
DNA: TGTGCCAGCAGTTACTCCAGGGGAGTAAATGAAAAACTGTTTTTT
D: -
J: TRBJ1-4
size: -
V: TRBV6-5

CDR3: CASSLERATAGAFF
DNA: TGCGCCAGCAGCTTGGAACGGGCTACTGCGGGAGCTTTCTTT
D: -
J: TRBJ1-1
size: -
V: TRBV5-1

CDR3: CATSARASTDTQYF
DNA: TGTGCCACCAGTGCCAGGGCGAGCACAGATACGCAGTATTTT
D: -
J: TRBJ2-3
size: -
V: TRBV24-1

CDR3: CASTRQNYGYTF
DNA: TGTGCCAGCACCCGACAGAACTATGGCTACACCTTC
D: -
J: TRBJ1-2
size: -
V: TRBV12-3/TRBV12-4

CDR3: CASSPGTYNEKLFF
DNA: TGTGCCAGTAGTCCTGGGACTTATAATGAAAAACTGTTTTTT
D: -
J: TRBJ1-4
size: -
V: TRBV19

CDR3: CASSPPSAGVRNSPLHF
DNA: TGTGCCAGCTCACCACCTTCGGCAGGGGTTCGTAATTCACCCCTCCACTTT
D: -
J: TRBJ1-6
size: -
V: TRBV18

CDR3: CASSPKAVTNNEQFF
DNA: TGCGCCAGCAGCCCGAAAGCGGTGACCAACAATGAGCAGTTCTTC
D: -
J: TRBJ2-1
size: few
V: TRBV5-1

CDR3: CASSSTGSRSYTF
DNA: TGTGCCAGCAGCTCGACAGGGAGTAGAAGCTACACCTTC
D: TRBD1
J: TRBJ1-2
size: -
V: TRBV7-2

CDR3: CASSFGTSRGSDTQYF
DNA: TGTGCCAGCAGCTTTGGGACTTCCAGGGGGTCAGATACGCAGTATTTT
D: -
J: TRBJ2-3
size: -
V: TRBV5-8

CDR3: CASSLVSGSTDTQYF
DNA: TGTGCCAGCAGCTTAGTATCGGGTAGCACAGATACGCAGTATTTT
D: -
J: TRBJ2-3
size: once
V: TRBV7-2

CDR3: CATSHGRSTGELFF
DNA: TGTGCCACCAGTCACGGTCGGAGCACCGGGGAGCTGTTTTTT
D: -
J: TRBJ2-2
size: once
V: TRBV24-1

CDR3: CASSLQGMNTEAFF
DNA: TGTGCCAGCAGTTTACAGGGGATGAACACTGAAGCTTTCTTT
D: TRBD1
J: TRBJ1-1
size: once
V: TRBV6-5